This TCR beta chain came from a study of PD-L1 blockade in urothelial cancer. Study-level points and caveats: Having blood TCR clonality under the median before treatment predicted better survival.

Spiking of synthetic TCR analog templates was performed in each PCR. Sequencing used immunoSEQ multiplex PCR; TCRdb keeps in-frame clones, though not all of them. The data hold around 100,000 clones, with 70% to 90% observed a single time. The V gene's germline CDR1 is MDHEN and CDR2 SYDVKM. V lost 3 bases and J lost 4, with 18 bases in between. There are 16 residues in the CDR3. Samples spanned pretreatment and treatment, with 1 to 8 time points per patient. For this clone: Its antigen is unidentified.

The TCR was taken from a middle-aged man with urothelial cancer. The chain is built from TRBV28 and TRBJ1-1; possible D gene TRBD1, 5 bases. Sequencing was performed on PBMCs, taken around atezolizumab (anti-PD-L1) treatment. The CDR3 here is CASSFYFRGGSTEAFF. The CDR3 bases are TGTGCCAGCAGTTTTTATTTTAGGGGAGGAAGCACTGAAGCTTTCTTT. Combining the CDR3 with reference TRBV28 and TRBJ1-1 gives the whole variable domain DVKVTQSSRYLVKRTGEKVFLECVQDMDHENMFWYRQDPGLGLRLIYFSYDVKMKEKGDIPEGYSVSREKKERFSLILESASTNQTSMYLCASSFYFRGGSTEAFFGQGTRLTVV.